This T cell receptor (beta chain) emerged from a study of OX40 agonist ivuxolimab in advanced cancers. About the research overall: All patients had ivuxolimab intravenously every 2 weeks at 0.01 to 10 mg/kg.

For this clone: Antigen unknown.

Assay used: immunoSEQ multiplex PCR; TCRdb lists only in-frame clones, some missing. The sample includes roughly 100,000 clones, approximately 87% of them seen just once. CDR3 length: 13 residues. The V end lost 5 bases, the J end lost 9 bases, and 11 bases lay between the germline ends. CDR1 is LNHDA and CDR2 is SQIVND in the germline V gene (reference sequence). Whole-study results and caveats: CD8+ T cells were the subset that, on average, had more expanded clones than CD4+. Also present in some nonresponders was a low level of normalized T-cell clonal expansion.

Material: CD4+ or CD8+ T cells sorted from blood, obtained in a trial of the OX40 agonist ivuxolimab. This clonotype was obtained from an adult with an advanced solid tumor such as melanoma, head and neck, liver or kidney cancer. The rearrangement uses TRBV19 and TRBJ1-6, with D possibly matching TRBD1 (5 bases). The CDR3 loop reads CASSAGDSSPLHF. The CDR3 coding sequence is TGTGCCAGTAGTGCGGGGGATAGTTCACCCCTCCACTTT.